The clone carrying this TCR beta chain occurred many times. Its antigen remains unknown. The data originate from a study of T cells in Graves' hyperthyroidism and ophthalmopathy. Study-level findings and limits: Model output signaled ophthalmopathy a median approximately 6.2 months ahead of onset. Expanded thyroid clonotypes (above 0.001) were mostly also found in blood. Ophthalmopathy and stable hyperthyroidism were told apart by a 13 V-J model.

The V end lost 1 base, the J end lost 3 bases, and 11 bases lay between the germline ends. This CDR3 has 15 amino acids. Germline CDR1 is SGHRS and CDR2 is YFSETQ. TCR beta CDR3 region amplification was performed from RNA transcripts. The HTBI primer set served for first-round RT-PCR of the TCR CDR3. MiXCR, applied by TCRdb to the multiplex PCR reads, yields one record per CDR3 protein. The sample holds approximately 640,000 distinct CDR3 sequences, roughly 17% seen once. This receptor was identified in a woman younger than 45 with Graves' hyperthyroidism. Sequences were obtained from blood. J is TRBJ2-1 and V is TRBV5-1; possibly TRBD2 for D (6 bases). CDR3 coding DNA: TGCGCCAGCAGCTTGTTGGCTAGCGACTACAATGAGCAGTTCTTC. It is translated as CASSLLASDYNEQFF.